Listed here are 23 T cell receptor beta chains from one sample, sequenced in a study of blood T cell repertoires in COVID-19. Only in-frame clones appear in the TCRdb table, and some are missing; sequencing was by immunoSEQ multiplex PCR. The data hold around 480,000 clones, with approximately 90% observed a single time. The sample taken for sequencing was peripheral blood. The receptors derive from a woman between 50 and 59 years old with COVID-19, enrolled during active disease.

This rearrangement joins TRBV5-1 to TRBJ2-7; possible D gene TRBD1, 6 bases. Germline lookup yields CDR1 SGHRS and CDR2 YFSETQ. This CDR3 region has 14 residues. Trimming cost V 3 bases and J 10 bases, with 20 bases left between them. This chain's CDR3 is CASSSVGTTVDQYF. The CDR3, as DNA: TGCGCCAGCAGCTCGGTAGGGACAACGGTGGACCAGTACTTC.

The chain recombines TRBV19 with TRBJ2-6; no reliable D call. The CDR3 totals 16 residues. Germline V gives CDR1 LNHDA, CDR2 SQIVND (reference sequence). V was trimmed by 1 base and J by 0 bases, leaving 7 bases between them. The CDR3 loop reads CASSIGWLSGANVLTF. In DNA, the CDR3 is TGTGCCAGTAGTATAGGGTGGCTCTCTGGGGCCAACGTCCTGACTTTC.

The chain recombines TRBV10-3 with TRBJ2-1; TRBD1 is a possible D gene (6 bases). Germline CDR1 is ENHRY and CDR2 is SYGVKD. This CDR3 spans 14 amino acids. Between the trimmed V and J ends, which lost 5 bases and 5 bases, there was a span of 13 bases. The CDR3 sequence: CAISTGTTDNEQFF. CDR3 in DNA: TGTGCCATCAGTACCGGGACAACCGACAATGAGCAGTTCTTC.

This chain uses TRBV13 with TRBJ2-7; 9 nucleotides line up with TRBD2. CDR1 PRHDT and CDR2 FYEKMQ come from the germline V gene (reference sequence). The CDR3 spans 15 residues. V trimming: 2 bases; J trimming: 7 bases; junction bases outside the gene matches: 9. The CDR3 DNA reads TGTGCCAGCAGCTTATCGACTAGCGGCCGGGGGGAGCAGTACTTC. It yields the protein CASSLSTSGRGEQYF.

In DNA, the CDR3 is TGTGCCAGCAGTGAAAAGGGAGAAGGGGGCTTTAGGACTGAAGCTTTCTTT. As protein: CASSEKGEGGFRTEAFF. This chain connects TRBV6-1 to TRBJ1-1, with 7 bases aligning to TRBD1. Germline CDR1 is MNHNS and CDR2 is SASEGT. This CDR3 contains 17 residues. V was pared by 2 bases and J by 5 bases, with 14 bases of the junction left unmatched.

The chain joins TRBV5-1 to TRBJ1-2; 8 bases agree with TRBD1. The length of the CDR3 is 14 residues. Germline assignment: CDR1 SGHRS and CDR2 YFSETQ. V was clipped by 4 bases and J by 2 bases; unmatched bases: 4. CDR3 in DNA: TGCGCCAGCAGCCTACGACAGGGGAACTATGGCTACACCTTC. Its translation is CASSLRQGNYGYTF.

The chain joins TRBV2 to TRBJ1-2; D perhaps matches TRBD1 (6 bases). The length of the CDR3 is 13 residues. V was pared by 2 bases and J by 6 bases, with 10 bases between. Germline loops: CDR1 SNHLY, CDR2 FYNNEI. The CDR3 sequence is CASSESPGDGYTF. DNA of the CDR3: TGTGCCAGCAGTGAAAGTCCAGGGGATGGCTACACCTTC.

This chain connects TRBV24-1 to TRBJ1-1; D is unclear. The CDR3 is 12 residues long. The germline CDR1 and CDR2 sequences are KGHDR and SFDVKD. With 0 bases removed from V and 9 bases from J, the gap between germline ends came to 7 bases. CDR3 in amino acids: CATSDLFGQAFF. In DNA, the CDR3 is TGTGCCACCAGTGATTTGTTCGGTCAAGCTTTCTTT.

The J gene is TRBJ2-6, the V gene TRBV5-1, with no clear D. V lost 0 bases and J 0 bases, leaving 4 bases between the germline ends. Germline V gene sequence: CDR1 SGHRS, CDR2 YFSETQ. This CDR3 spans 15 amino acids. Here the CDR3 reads CASSLVSSGANVLTF. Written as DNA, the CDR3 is TGCGCCAGCAGCTTGGTGAGCTCTGGGGCCAACGTCCTGACTTTC.

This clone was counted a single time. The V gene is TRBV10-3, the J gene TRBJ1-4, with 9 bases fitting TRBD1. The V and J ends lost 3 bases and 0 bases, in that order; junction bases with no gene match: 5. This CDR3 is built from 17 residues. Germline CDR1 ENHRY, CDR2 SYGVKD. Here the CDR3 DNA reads TGTGCCATCAGTGAATTTCGGACAGGGGCAACTAATGAAAAACTGTTTTTT. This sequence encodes CAISEFRTGATNEKLFF.

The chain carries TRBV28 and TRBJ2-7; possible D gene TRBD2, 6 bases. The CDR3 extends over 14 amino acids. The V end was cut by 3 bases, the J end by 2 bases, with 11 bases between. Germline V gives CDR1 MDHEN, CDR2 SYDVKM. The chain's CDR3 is CASSFGGTPYEQYF. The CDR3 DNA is TGTGCCAGCAGTTTCGGAGGGACGCCCTACGAGCAGTACTTC.

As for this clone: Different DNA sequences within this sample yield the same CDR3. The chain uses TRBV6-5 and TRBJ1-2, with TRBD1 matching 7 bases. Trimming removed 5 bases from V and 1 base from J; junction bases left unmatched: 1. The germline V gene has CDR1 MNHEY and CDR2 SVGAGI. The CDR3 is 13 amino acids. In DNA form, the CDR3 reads TGTGCCAGCAGTCGGGACAGTAACTATGGCTACACCTTC. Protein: CASSRDSNYGYTF.

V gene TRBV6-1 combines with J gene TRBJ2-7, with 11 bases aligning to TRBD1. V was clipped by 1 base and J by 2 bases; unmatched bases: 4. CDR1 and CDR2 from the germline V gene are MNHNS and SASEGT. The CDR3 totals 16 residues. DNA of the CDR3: TGTGCCAGCAGTGAAGGGGACAGGGGGAGGACCTACGAGCAGTACTTC. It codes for CASSEGDRGRTYEQYF.

CDR3 DNA sequence: TGTGCCAGCAGGTCCTCCACAGGGATCGAGCAGTACTTC. This gives the protein CASRSSTGIEQYF. The chain links TRBV28 to TRBJ2-7; D possibly corresponds to TRBD1 (6 bases). V was clipped by 6 bases and J by 6 bases, with 15 bases between them. This CDR3 comprises 13 residues. The germline gives CDR1 MDHEN, CDR2 SYDVKM. Complete variable domain (other parts from reference TRBV28 and TRBJ2-7): DVKVTQSSRYLVKRTGEKVFLECVQDMDHENMFWYRQDPGLGLRLIYFSYDVKMKEKGDIPEGYSVSREKKERFSLILESASTNQTSMYLCASRSSTGIEQYFGPGTRLTVT.

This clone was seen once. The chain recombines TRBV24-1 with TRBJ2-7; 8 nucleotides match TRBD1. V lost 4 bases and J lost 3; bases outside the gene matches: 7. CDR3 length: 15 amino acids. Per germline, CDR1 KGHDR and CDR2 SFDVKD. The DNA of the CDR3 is TGTGCCACCAGTGACGGGTCAGGGGGCGTCTACGAGCAGTACTTC. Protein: CATSDGSGGVYEQYF.

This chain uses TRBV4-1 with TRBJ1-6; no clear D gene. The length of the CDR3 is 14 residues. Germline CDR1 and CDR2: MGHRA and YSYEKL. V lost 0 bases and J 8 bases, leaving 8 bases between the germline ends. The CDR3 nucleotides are TGCGCCAGCAGCCAAGAGGCCCGGGATTCACCCCTCCACTTT. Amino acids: CASSQEARDSPLHF.

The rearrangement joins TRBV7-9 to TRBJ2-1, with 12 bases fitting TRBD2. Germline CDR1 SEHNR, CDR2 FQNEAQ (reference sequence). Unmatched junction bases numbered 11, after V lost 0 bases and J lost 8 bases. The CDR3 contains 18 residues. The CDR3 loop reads CASSLAGRGLAGLHEQFF. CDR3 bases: TGTGCCAGCAGCTTAGCCGGTCGCGGACTAGCGGGGTTGCATGAGCAGTTCTTC.

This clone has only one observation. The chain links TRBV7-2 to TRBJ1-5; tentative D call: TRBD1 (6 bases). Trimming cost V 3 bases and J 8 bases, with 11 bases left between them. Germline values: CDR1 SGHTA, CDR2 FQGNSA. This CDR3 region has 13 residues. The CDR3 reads CASSFGGLKPQHF. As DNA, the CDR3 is TGTGCCAGCAGCTTTGGGGGCTTAAAGCCCCAGCATTTT.

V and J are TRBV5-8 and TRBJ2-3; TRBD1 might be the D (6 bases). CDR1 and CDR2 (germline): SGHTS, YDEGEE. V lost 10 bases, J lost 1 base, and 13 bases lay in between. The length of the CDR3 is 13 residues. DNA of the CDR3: TGTGCCTCCACCTGGGGGCGCACAGATACGCAGTATTTT. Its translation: CASTWGRTDTQYF.

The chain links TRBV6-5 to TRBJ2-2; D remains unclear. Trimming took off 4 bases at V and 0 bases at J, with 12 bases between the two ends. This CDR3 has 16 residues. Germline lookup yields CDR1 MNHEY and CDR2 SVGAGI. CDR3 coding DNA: TGTGCCAGCAGTTCTACGTTGGGCGCGAACACCGGGGAGCTGTTTTTT. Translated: CASSSTLGANTGELFF.

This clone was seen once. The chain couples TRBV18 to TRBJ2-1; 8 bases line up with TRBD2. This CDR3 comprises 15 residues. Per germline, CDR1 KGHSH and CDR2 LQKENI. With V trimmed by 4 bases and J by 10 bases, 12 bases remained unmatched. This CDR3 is CASSLAGGGTEEQFF. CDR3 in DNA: TGTGCCAGCTCACTTGCCGGGGGGGGGACCGAGGAGCAGTTCTTC.

CDR3 loop: CASSARRSTEAFF. The CDR3 DNA is TGTGCCAGTAGTGCCAGGAGGAGTACTGAAGCTTTCTTT. The chain uses TRBV19 and TRBJ1-1; D unclear. This CDR3 is 13 amino acids long. Trimming cost V 5 bases and J 5 bases, with 12 bases left between them. Germline CDR1 is LNHDA and CDR2 is SQIVND (reference sequence).

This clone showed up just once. The DNA for the CDR3 is TGTGCCAGCTCACAATCTCTTTCAGGGGCCGGGACTGAAGCTTTCTTT. Amino acids: CASSQSLSGAGTEAFF. The V call is TRBV18, the J call TRBJ1-1; a weak D match, TRBD1 (6 bases). This CDR3 region has 16 residues. The ends were cut back, 4 bases at V and 5 bases at J, with 20 bases in the middle. Germline CDR1 reads KGHSH; CDR2 reads LQKENI.